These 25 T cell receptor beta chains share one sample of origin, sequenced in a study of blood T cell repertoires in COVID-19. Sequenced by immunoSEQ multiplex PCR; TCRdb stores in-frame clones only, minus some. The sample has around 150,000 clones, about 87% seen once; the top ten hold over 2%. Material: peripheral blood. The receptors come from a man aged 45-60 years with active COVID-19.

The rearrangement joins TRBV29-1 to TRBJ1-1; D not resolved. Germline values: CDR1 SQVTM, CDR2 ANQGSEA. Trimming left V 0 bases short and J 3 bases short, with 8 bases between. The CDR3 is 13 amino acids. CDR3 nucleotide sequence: TGCAGCGTTGAAGATGGGAGTTACACTGAAGCTTTCTTT. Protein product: CSVEDGSYTEAFF.

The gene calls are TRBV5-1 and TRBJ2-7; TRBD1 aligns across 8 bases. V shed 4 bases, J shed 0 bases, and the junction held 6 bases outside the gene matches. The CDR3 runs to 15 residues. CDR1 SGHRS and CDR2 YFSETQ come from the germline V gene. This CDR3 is CASSEGTGNSYEQYF. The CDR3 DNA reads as TGCGCCAGCAGCGAGGGGACAGGAAACTCCTACGAGCAGTACTTC.

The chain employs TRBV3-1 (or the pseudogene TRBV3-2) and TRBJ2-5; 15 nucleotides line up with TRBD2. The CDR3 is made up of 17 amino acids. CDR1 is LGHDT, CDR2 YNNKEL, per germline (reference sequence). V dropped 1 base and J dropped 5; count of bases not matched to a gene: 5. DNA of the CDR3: TGTGCCAGCAGCCAAGGGACTAGCGGGGGGGCTTGGGAGACCCAGTACTTC. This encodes CASSQGTSGGAWETQYF.

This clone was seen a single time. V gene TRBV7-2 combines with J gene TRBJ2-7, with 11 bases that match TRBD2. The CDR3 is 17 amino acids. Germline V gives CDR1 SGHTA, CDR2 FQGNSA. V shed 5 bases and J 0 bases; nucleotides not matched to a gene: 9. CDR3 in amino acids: CASSPAPLAGGSYEQYF. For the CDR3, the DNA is TGTGCCAGCAGCCCTGCCCCCCTAGCGGGGGGCTCCTACGAGCAGTACTTC.

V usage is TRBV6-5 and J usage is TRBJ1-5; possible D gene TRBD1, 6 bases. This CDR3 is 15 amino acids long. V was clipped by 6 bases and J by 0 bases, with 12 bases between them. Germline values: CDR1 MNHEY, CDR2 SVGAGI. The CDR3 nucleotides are TGTGCCAGCAGAATGGGGGCGAGTAGCAATCAGCCCCAGCATTTT. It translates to CASRMGASSNQPQHF.

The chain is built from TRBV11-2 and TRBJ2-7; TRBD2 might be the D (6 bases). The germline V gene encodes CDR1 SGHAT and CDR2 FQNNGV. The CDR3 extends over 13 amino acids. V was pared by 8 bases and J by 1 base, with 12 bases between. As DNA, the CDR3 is TGTGCCAGCCGAGCGGGTCCGTCCTACGAGCAGTACTTC. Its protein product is CASRAGPSYEQYF.

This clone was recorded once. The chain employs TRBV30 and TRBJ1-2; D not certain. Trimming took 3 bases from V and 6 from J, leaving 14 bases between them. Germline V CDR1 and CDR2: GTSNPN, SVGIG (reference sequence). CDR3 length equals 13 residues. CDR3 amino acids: CAWSSLRGNGYTF. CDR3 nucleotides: TGTGCCTGGAGCTCGCTCCGGGGAAATGGCTACACCTTC.

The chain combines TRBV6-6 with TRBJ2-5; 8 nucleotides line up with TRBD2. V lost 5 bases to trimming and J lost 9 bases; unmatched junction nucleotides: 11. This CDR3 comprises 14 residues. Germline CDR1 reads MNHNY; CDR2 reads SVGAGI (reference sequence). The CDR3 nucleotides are TGTGCCAGCAGTAAACTAGCGGTTGGCGGGGCCCAGTACTTC. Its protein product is CASSKLAVGGAQYF.

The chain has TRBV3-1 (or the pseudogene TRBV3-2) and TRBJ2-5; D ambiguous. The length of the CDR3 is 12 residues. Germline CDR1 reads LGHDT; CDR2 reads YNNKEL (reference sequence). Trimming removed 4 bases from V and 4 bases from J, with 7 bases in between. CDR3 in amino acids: CASSPSRETQYF. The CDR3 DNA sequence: TGTGCCAGCAGCCCATCCAGAGAGACCCAGTACTTC.

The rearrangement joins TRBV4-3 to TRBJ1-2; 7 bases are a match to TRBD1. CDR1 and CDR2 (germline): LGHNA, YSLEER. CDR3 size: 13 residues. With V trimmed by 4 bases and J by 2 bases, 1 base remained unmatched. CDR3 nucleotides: TGCGCCAGCAGCCTGACAGGGAACTATGGCTACACCTTC. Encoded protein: CASSLTGNYGYTF.

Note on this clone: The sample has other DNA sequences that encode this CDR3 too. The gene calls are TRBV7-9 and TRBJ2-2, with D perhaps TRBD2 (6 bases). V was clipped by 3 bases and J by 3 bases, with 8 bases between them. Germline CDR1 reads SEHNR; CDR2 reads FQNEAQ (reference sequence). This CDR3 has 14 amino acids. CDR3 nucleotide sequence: TGTGCCAGCAGCTTGACGGGGGACACCGGGGAGCTGTTTTTT. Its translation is CASSLTGDTGELFF.

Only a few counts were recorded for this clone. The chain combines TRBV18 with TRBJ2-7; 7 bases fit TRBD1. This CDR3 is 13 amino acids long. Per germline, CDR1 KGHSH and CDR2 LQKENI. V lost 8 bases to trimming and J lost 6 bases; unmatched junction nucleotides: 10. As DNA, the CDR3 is TGTGCCAGCAGAGGGGGCAGCCTAACCGAGCAGTACTTC. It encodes CASRGGSLTEQYF.

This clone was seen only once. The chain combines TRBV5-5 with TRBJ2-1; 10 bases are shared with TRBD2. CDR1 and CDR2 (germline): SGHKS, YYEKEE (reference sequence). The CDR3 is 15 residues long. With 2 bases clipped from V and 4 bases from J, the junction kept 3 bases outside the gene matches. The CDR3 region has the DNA TGTGCCAGCAGCTTTCTAGCGGGGGTATACAATGAGCAGTTCTTC. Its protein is CASSFLAGVYNEQFF.

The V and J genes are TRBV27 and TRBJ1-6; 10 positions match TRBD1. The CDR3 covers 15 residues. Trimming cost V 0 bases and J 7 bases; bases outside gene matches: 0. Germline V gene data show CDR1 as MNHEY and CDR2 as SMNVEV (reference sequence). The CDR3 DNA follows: TGTGCCAGCAGTTTATCGGGACAGGGGAATTCACCCCTCCACTTT. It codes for CASSLSGQGNSPLHF.

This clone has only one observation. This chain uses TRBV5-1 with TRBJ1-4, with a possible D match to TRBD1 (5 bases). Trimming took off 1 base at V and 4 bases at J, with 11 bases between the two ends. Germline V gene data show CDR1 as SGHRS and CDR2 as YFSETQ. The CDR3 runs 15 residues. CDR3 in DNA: TGCGCCAGCAGCTTGCAAGGGGTTTATAATGAAAAACTGTTTTTT. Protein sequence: CASSLQGVYNEKLFF.

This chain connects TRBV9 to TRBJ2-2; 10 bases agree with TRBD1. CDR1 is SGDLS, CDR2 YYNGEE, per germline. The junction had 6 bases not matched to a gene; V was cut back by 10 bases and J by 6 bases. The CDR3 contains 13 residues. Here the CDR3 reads CAGGTGEAGELFF. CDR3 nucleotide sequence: TGTGCCGGAGGGACAGGGGAGGCCGGGGAGCTGTTTTTT.

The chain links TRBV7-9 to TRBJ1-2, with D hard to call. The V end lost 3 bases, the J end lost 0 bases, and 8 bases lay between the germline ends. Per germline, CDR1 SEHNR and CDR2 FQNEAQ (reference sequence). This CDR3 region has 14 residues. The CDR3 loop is CASSFGAANYGYTF. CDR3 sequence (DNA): TGTGCCAGCAGCTTTGGAGCCGCTAACTATGGCTACACCTTC.

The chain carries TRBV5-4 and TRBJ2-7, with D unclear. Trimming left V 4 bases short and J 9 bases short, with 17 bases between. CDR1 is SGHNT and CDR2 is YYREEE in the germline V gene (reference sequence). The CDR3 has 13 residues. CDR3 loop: CASSPRSRVGQYF. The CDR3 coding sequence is TGTGCCAGCAGCCCAAGATCCCGTGTCGGGCAGTACTTC.

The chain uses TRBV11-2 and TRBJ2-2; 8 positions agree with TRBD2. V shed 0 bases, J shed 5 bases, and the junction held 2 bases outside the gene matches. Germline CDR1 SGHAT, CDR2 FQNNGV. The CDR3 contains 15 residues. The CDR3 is CASSLDQRGTGELFF. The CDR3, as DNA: TGTGCCAGCAGCTTAGATCAGCGGGGGACCGGGGAGCTGTTTTTT.

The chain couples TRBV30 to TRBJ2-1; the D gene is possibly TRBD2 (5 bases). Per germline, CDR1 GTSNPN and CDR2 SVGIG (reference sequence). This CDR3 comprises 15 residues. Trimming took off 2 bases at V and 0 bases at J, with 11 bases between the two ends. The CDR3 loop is CAWSSLSVSYNEQFF. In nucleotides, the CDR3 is TGTGCCTGGAGTAGTCTTAGCGTCTCCTACAATGAGCAGTTCTTC.

The DNA for the CDR3 is TGTGCCAGCAGCAGTAGCGGGGTCCTCACAGATACGCAGTATTTT. Its translation is CASSSSGVLTDTQYF. The chain joins TRBV7-2 to TRBJ2-3, with 8 positions matching TRBD2. The V gene's germline CDR1 is SGHTA and CDR2 FQGNSA. Trimming removed 5 bases from V and 2 bases from J; junction bases left unmatched: 6. The CDR3 sequence is 15 residues long.

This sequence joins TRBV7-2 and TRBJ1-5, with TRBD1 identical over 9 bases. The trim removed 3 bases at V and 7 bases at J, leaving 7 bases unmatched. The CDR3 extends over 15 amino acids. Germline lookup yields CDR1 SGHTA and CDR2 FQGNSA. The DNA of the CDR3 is TGTGCCAGCAGCTTTAGACAGGGGGGAAGCCAGCCCCAGCATTTT. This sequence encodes CASSFRQGGSQPQHF.

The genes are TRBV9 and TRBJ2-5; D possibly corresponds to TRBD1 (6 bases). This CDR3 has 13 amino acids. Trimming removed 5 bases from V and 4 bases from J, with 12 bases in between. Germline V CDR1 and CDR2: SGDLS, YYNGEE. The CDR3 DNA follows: TGTGCCAGCAGTTTACAGGGAATAGAGACCCAGTACTTC. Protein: CASSLQGIETQYF.

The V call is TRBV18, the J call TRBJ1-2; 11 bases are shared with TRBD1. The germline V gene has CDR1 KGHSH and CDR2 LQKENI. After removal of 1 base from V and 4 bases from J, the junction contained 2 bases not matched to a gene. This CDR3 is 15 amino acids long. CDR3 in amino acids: CASSPQGQGGYGYTF. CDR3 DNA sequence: TGTGCCAGCTCACCACAGGGACAGGGGGGCTATGGCTACACCTTC.

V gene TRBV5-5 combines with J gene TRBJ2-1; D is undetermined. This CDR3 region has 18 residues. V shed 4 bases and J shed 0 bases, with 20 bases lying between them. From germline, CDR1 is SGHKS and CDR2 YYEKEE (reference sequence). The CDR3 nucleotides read TGTGCCAGCAGCCTCGATGACCTCCCGCGGAGCTCCTACAATGAGCAGTTCTTC. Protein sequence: CASSLDDLPRSSYNEQFF. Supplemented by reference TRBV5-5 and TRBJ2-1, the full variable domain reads DAGVTQSPTHLIKTRGQQVTLRCSPISGHKSVSWYQQVLGQGPQFIFQYYEKEERGRGNFPDRFSARQFPNYSSELNVNALLLGDSALYLCASSLDDLPRSSYNEQFFGPGTRLTVL.